This TCR beta chain derives from a study of cytomegalovirus exposure and HLA in healthy donors. The CDR3 is 15 amino acids. V was trimmed by 0 bases and J by 0 bases, leaving 8 bases between them. Germline V gives CDR1 MDHEN, CDR2 SYDVKM. This clone was observed a single time. Researchers ran the PCR with 60 Vbeta and 13 Jbeta primers. Using immunoSEQ multiplex PCR, the repertoire was profiled, and TCRdb retains in-frame clones only, with some absent. The data hold under 150,000 clones, with approximately 75% observed a single time. The source material was PBMCs. The TCR sequence derives from a woman in her 40s in good health and CMV-seropositive. V is TRBV28 and J is TRBJ1-1, with a possible D match to TRBD1 (6 bases). CDR3 sequence reads: CASSLWTGVNTEAFF. For the CDR3, the DNA is TGTGCCAGCAGTTTATGGACAGGAGTGAACACTGAAGCTTTCTTT.